This TCR beta chain comes out of a study of blood T cells in healthy people across ages. A J-beta primer mix and a sample-barcoded 5' primer were used in a second PCR of roughly 7 to 12 cycles. Unique molecular identifiers of 12 random nucleotides labeled each cDNA. Using its own MiXCR run on the 5' RACE reads, TCRdb lists one record per CDR3 protein. The data contain around 1,000,000 distinct CDR3 sequences, roughly two fifths of them singletons. CDR3 size: 16 residues. Germline V gene data show CDR1 as DFQATT and CDR2 as SNEGSKA (reference sequence). V gave up 1 base and J gave up 8 bases, with 20 bases separating them. Findings and limits, study-wide: Diversity of TCR beta correlated strongly with naive T cell percentage.

A word on this clonotype: Its antigen remains unidentified.

The sequencing sample was made of blood. The source is a man between 18 and 29 years old in good health. The rearrangement links TRBV20-1 to TRBJ1-4; D remains ambiguous. The CDR3 DNA sequence: TGCAGTGCTAGAGTACATCCCGGCCGGGAGGCAGAAAAACTGTTTTTT. Translation gives CSARVHPGREAEKLFF.